This TCR beta chain appears in the sequencing data of a study of cytomegalovirus exposure and HLA in healthy donors. Study observations and caveats: A later analysis found TCR association rates differed by HLA locus, highest for DRB1 and lowest for HLA-C. Earlier analysis yielded a pattern in which most TCR beta V segments were productive about 90% or about 30% of the time. Solely CMV serostatus was available to characterize immune exposure. When analyzed later, a missense DCLRE1C variant was found to be linked to TCR beta V- and J-gene trimming.

Amplification used 60 Vbeta primers and 13 Jbeta primers. Repertoires were generated with immunoSEQ multiplex PCR, while TCRdb's copy carries only in-frame clones and drops some. The data contain some 190,000 clones, around 76% of them singletons. This clone has more than one count but fewer than ten. Its target is not known. Trimming removed 4 bases at V and 5 bases at J, with 17 bases between. The CDR3 extends over 15 amino acids. Per germline, CDR1 MDHEN and CDR2 SYDVKM. Sequencing was carried out using PBMCs. The sequence derives from a woman in her 30s in good health and CMV-seropositive. The chain is built from TRBV28 and TRBJ2-5; D might be TRBD1 (7 bases). The DNA for the CDR3 is TGTGCCAGCAGTTCGCCGCAGGGGGGAATGGAGACCCAGTACTTC. Translating gives CASSSPQGGMETQYF.